This entry lists 24 T cell receptor beta chains sequenced from one sample in a study of low-dose radiotherapy and immunotherapy resistance in tumors. Primers used for first-strand cDNA, a TRAV- and TRBV-specific set, covered both alpha and beta chains. A roughly 20-cycle PCR with a constant-region primer and V-primer adapter amplified TCRs. Via MiXCR, TCRdb re-called the reads, giving one row per CDR3 protein. The data contain 13,000 to 15,000 distinct CDR3 sequences, about 77% of them singletons. All receptors derive from a human donor with advanced metastatic prostate, ovarian, gallbladder or colorectal cancer (not recorded which). This table probably holds off-target reads from a library built for another chain.

The chain is built from TRBV11-2 and TRBJ1-1, with 9 bases matching TRBD1. From germline, CDR1 is SGHAT and CDR2 FQNNGV. V gave up 4 bases and J gave up 10 bases; unmatched junction bases: 13. CDR3 length: 15 residues. The CDR3 sequence: CASSSRTGARSGAFF. The DNA for the CDR3 is TGTGCCAGCAGCTCAAGGACAGGGGCCCGAAGTGGAGCTTTCTTT.

The chain's CDR3 is CASSLQIGGTDTQYF. The CDR3 DNA is TGTGCCAGCAGCTTACAAATTGGGGGCACAGATACGCAGTATTTT. This chain links TRBV13 with TRBJ2-3; D not resolved. This CDR3 contains 15 residues. The V and J ends lost 2 bases and 1 base respectively, with 10 bases between them. Germline V gives CDR1 PRHDT, CDR2 FYEKMQ (reference sequence).

This clonotype was counted between two and nine times. The rearrangement joins TRBV11-2 to TRBJ2-7; the D gene could be TRBD1 or TRBD2 (6 bases each). Trimming took off 2 bases at V and 0 bases at J, with 14 bases between the two ends. Germline V gene data show CDR1 as SGHAT and CDR2 as FQNNGV. CDR3 length: 16 amino acids. The CDR3 nucleotides are TGTGCCAGCAGCTTAATCGGGGGCAGAAGCTCCTACGAGCAGTACTTC. Its protein product is CASSLIGGRSSYEQYF.

V usage is TRBV20-1 and J usage is TRBJ2-5; 7 nucleotides align to TRBD1. V trimming: 3 bases; J trimming: 2 bases; junction bases outside the gene matches: 12. CDR3 length equals 16 residues. Per the germline V gene, CDR1 is DFQATT and CDR2 is SNEGSKA (reference sequence). For the CDR3, the DNA is TGCAGTGCTAGGTCCGAGGGGGACAGAGGACAAGAGACCCAGTACTTC. Amino acids: CSARSEGDRGQETQYF.

The V gene is TRBV5-8, the J gene TRBJ2-4; maybe TRBD1 (5 bases). CDR3 size: 14 residues. Looked up from germline, CDR1 is SGHTS and CDR2 is YDEGEE. V lost 4 bases and J lost 6, with 14 bases in between. CDR3 bases: TGTGCCAGCAGCACTGACAGAATTACAAACATTCAGTACTTC. Protein product: CASSTDRITNIQYF.

The gene calls are TRBV12-3 or TRBV12-4 and TRBJ2-1; possibly TRBD2 for D (6 bases). With 5 bases removed from V and 0 bases from J, the gap between germline ends came to 11 bases. CDR3 length equals 15 residues. The CDR3 sequence is CASSMGGSSYNEQFF. The CDR3 DNA is TGTGCCAGCAGTATGGGGGGTTCCTCCTACAATGAGCAGTTCTTC.

The chain is built from TRBV5-1 and TRBJ1-1; D is undetermined. Trimming stripped 4 bases from V and 3 bases from J, with 19 bases between. CDR3 size: 16 residues. The germline CDR1 and CDR2 sequences are SGHRS and YFSETQ. Written as DNA, the CDR3 is TGCGCCAGCAGCCCGGAGAGACCGAACACCGACACTGAAGCTTTCTTT. Translated: CASSPERPNTDTEAFF.

This clonotype was observed once. This chain's CDR3 is CASRKTQAGGAFF. The CDR3 DNA reads as TGTGCCAGCAGAAAAACACAGGCCGGGGGAGCTTTCTTT. The V call is TRBV27, the J call TRBJ1-1; maybe TRBD1 (5 bases). Germline V gene lookup returns CDR1 MNHEY and CDR2 SMNVEV (reference sequence). CDR3 length: 13 amino acids. V shed 6 bases and J shed 10 bases, with 18 bases lying between them.

The chain joins TRBV5-1 to TRBJ2-1; D ambiguous. The germline V and J ends were trimmed by 2 bases and 6 bases, with 9 bases remaining between them. The germline CDR1 and CDR2 sequences are SGHRS and YFSETQ. This CDR3 has 13 amino acids. The CDR3 coding sequence is TGCGCCAGCAGCTTCGGGCCCGTCAATGAGCAGTTCTTC. It codes for CASSFGPVNEQFF.

The chain uses TRBV5-4 and TRBJ2-2; 7 nucleotides line up with TRBD1. With V trimmed by 4 bases and J by 5 bases, 8 bases remained unmatched. This CDR3 has 15 residues. The germline gives CDR1 SGHNT, CDR2 YYREEE (reference sequence). CDR3 sequence: CASSLKFRGTGELFF. CDR3 in DNA: TGTGCCAGCAGCCTGAAATTCAGGGGGACCGGGGAGCTGTTTTTT.

The rearrangement uses TRBV11-2 and TRBJ1-4; D unclear. This CDR3 spans 14 amino acids. Germline V gene data show CDR1 as SGHAT and CDR2 as FQNNGV. Trimming removed 7 bases from V and 7 bases from J, with 16 bases in between. CDR3 sequence: CASKGLLDGEKLFF. DNA of the CDR3: TGTGCCAGCAAGGGTTTGCTTGATGGTGAAAAACTGTTTTTT.

The chain carries TRBV12-3 or TRBV12-4 and TRBJ2-7, with D perhaps given as TRBD1 or TRBD2 (5 bases each). The CDR3 is made up of 13 amino acids. The V and J ends lost 7 bases and 0 bases respectively, with 10 bases between them. CDR3 in amino acids: CASNRGLSYEQYF. CDR3 bases: TGTGCCAGCAATCGGGGCCTCTCCTACGAGCAGTACTTC.

The V gene is TRBV18, the J gene TRBJ1-4; possibly TRBD1 for D (5 bases). Germline V lookup: CDR1 KGHSH, CDR2 LQKENI. V lost 5 bases and J 7 bases, leaving 5 bases between the germline ends. This CDR3 is 11 amino acids long. The CDR3 loop is CASSGGEKLFF. CDR3 coding DNA: TGTGCCAGCTCAGGGGGTGAAAAACTGTTTTTT.

The CDR3 nucleotides read TGTGCCAGCAGCAGGCCGGGTTCCTACGAGCAGTACTTC. The encoded protein is CASSRPGSYEQYF. The chain recombines TRBV2 with TRBJ2-7; D gene ambiguous. Germline values: CDR1 SNHLY, CDR2 FYNNEI. The CDR3 spans 13 residues. V was shortened by 6 bases and J by 1 base, with 10 bases between the two germline ends. The full variable domain, with the rest looked up from reference TRBV2 and TRBJ2-7, is EPEVTQTPSHQVTQMGQEVILRCVPISNHLYFYWYRQILGQKVEFLVSFYNNEISEKSEIFDDQFSVERPDGSNFTLKIRSTKLEDSAMYFCASSRPGSYEQYFGPGTRLTVT.

This rearrangement joins TRBV11-1 to TRBJ2-1; possibly TRBD1 for D (5 bases). Trimming shortened V by 1 base and J by 10 bases, and 14 bases separated the two germline ends. Germline values: CDR1 SGHAT, CDR2 FQDESV (reference sequence). This CDR3 has 14 residues. The CDR3 reads CASSLVVQNREQFF. Here the CDR3 DNA reads TGTGCCAGCAGCTTAGTGGTCCAAAACAGGGAGCAGTTCTTC.

This chain links TRBV6-6 with TRBJ2-3; D possibly corresponds to TRBD1 (6 bases). CDR3 size: 16 residues. V was pared by 5 bases and J by 2 bases, with 17 bases between. The germline gives CDR1 MNHNY, CDR2 SVGAGI (reference sequence). The CDR3 protein is CASSPPGGRATDTQYF. CDR3 nucleotide sequence: TGTGCCAGCAGTCCCCCTGGGGGCAGAGCCACAGATACGCAGTATTTT.

The gene calls are TRBV5-4 and TRBJ1-6; D is ambiguous. The CDR3 totals 13 residues. V lost 0 bases and J lost 7, with 5 bases in between. Germline CDR1 SGHNT, CDR2 YYREEE (reference sequence). The CDR3 is CASSLGGNSPLHF. In DNA form, the CDR3 reads TGTGCCAGCAGCTTGGGGGGAAATTCACCCCTCCACTTT.

The V gene is TRBV14, the J gene TRBJ1-1; TRBD1 matches at 8 bases. The V segment lost 4 bases and the J segment 4 bases; nucleotides outside the gene matches: 17. This CDR3 is built from 18 residues. The germline CDR1 and CDR2 sequences are SGHDN and FVKESK. CDR3 DNA sequence: TGTGCCAGCAGCCGCTTGTTGGATCACAGGGGGGGTAGCACTGAAGCTTTCTTT. Protein sequence: CASSRLLDHRGGSTEAFF.

The chain links TRBV18 to TRBJ2-1, with D tentatively TRBD2 (6 bases). Germline V gene lookup returns CDR1 KGHSH and CDR2 LQKENI. The CDR3 loop spans 16 amino acids. V was clipped by 3 bases and J by 1 base, with 13 bases between them. Here the CDR3 reads CASSPTGGRSYNEQFF. Written as DNA, the CDR3 is TGTGCCAGCTCACCCACCGGGGGTCGGTCCTACAATGAGCAGTTCTTC.

The CDR3 DNA sequence: TGTGCCAGCAGCTTTGTTGGGAGCGGGGGATACAATGAGCAGTTCTTC. Translation: CASSFVGSGGYNEQFF. The chain carries TRBV7-9 and TRBJ2-1, with 8 bases fitting TRBD2. The V segment lost 3 bases and the J segment 4 bases; nucleotides outside the gene matches: 8. The CDR3 extends over 16 amino acids. Germline V gives CDR1 SEHNR, CDR2 FQNEAQ (reference sequence).

This CDR3 is CASGLATVNEQFF. For the CDR3, the DNA is TGTGCCAGCGGGCTAGCGACAGTCAATGAGCAGTTCTTC. The rearrangement links TRBV14 to TRBJ2-1, with D tentatively TRBD2 (6 bases). This CDR3 has 13 residues. The V end was cut by 8 bases, the J end by 6 bases, with 14 bases between. CDR1 and CDR2 from the germline V gene are SGHDN and FVKESK.

The rearrangement links TRBV27 to TRBJ1-4; no definite D call. The CDR3 spans 15 residues. The germline CDR1 and CDR2 sequences are MNHEY and SMNVEV (reference sequence). Trimming cost V 2 bases and J 5 bases, with 12 bases left between them. CDR3 protein: CASSLIPGSNEKLFF. The CDR3 region has the DNA TGTGCCAGCAGTTTAATTCCCGGTTCGAATGAAAAACTGTTTTTT.

This clonotype has just one count. This sequence joins TRBV5-4 and TRBJ1-1; D is ambiguous. With 1 base removed from V and 1 base from J, the gap between germline ends came to 11 bases. Looked up from germline, CDR1 is SGHNT and CDR2 is YYREEE (reference sequence). The CDR3 totals 15 residues. CDR3 loop: CASSLSRRRNTEAFF. The CDR3 nucleotides read TGTGCCAGCAGCTTGTCGCGGAGACGGAACACTGAAGCTTTCTTT.

This clonotype was detected once. The chain combines TRBV18 with TRBJ2-7; D is undetermined. Trimming took off 1 base at V and 2 bases at J, with 6 bases between the two ends. This CDR3 contains 13 residues. Germline-derived CDR1 and CDR2 are KGHSH and LQKENI. As DNA, the CDR3 is TGTGCCAGCTCACCACTAGGGACCTACGAGCAGTACTTC. It codes for CASSPLGTYEQYF. Drawing the rest from reference TRBV18 and TRBJ2-7, the complete variable domain is NAGVMQNPRHLVRRRGQEARLRCSPMKGHSHVYWYRQLPEEGLKFMVYLQKENIIDESGMPKERFSAEFPKEGPSILRIQQVVRGDSAAYFCASSPLGTYEQYFGPGTRLTVT.